This T cell receptor (beta chain) originates from a study of CD8+ T cells in alopecia areata. The trim removed 0 bases at V and 5 bases at J, leaving 4 bases unmatched. CDR3 length: 15 residues. Per germline, CDR1 SGHRS and CDR2 YFSETQ. RNA was isolated and reverse transcribed to cDNA, the sequencing template. Assay: immunoSEQ multiplex PCR; the TCRdb copy retains only in-frame clones and omits some. Among about 190,000 clones, under 80% were seen once, and the ten largest hold 1.3%. Noted treatment: oral pan-JAK inhibitor, 5-10 mg twice daily. The specimen comprised CD4+ T cells sorted from blood, sampled at week 49, from a patient treated with tofacitinib. This sequence originates from a human donor with alopecia areata. The gene calls are TRBV5-1 and TRBJ2-2; 7 bases are a match to TRBD1. CDR3 nucleotides: TGCGCCAGCAGCTTGGGACAGGGAGTGACCGGGGAGCTGTTTTTT. This gives the protein CASSLGQGVTGELFF.